This T cell receptor beta chain stems from a study of CD8 T cells in Susac syndrome. Trimming pared 5 bases from V and 4 bases from J, leaving 7 bases between. Germline CDR1 and CDR2: LGHNA and YSLEER. The CDR3 runs 12 residues. The RNA, about 0.45 to 1 ug, was put through reverse transcription using random hexamers. From the immunoSEQ multiplex PCR reads, TCRdb called clonotypes with MiXCR, one entry per CDR3 protein. The repertoire holds about 300,000 distinct CDR3 sequences, with approximately 90% as singletons. This chain uses TRBV4-3 with TRBJ2-3, with D unclear. This TCR was sampled from a human donor with multiple sclerosis. The sequenced sample was CD8+ T cells from PBMCs. CDR3: CASSATSDTQYF. In DNA, the CDR3 is TGCGCCAGCAGCGCAACCTCAGATACGCAGTATTTT.